These 23 T cell receptor beta chains were sequenced from one sample in a study of shared clonotypes between healthy human individuals. The protocol was immunoSEQ multiplex PCR, while the TCRdb copy is restricted to in-frame clones and leaves out a portion. The sample lists over 2 million clones; approximately 95% were seen once. Naive CD8 populations comprised CD45RO-negative cells positively selected for CCR7, excluding terminally differentiated effector memory CD45RA+ cells. What was sequenced was naive CD8+ T cells sorted from blood. The receptors shown here come from a man younger than 35 in good health.

The CDR3: CASSFDLAGEGYNEQFF. CDR3 sequence (DNA): TGTGCCAGCAGCTTCGATTTAGCGGGAGAAGGCTACAATGAGCAGTTCTTC. The gene calls are TRBV7-9 and TRBJ2-1; 9 bases agree with TRBD2. The trim removed 3 bases at V and 3 bases at J, leaving 9 bases unmatched. Germline CDR1 SEHNR, CDR2 FQNEAQ (reference sequence). The CDR3 extends over 17 amino acids.

In this sample, this clone turned up a few times. This rearrangement joins TRBV6-6 to TRBJ1-6; D gene unclear. V dropped 0 bases and J dropped 4 bases, with 10 bases sitting between them. Germline assignment: CDR1 MNHNY and CDR2 SVGAGI (reference sequence). The CDR3 consists of 16 residues. This CDR3 reads CASSYSSSGYNSPLHF. In DNA, the CDR3 is TGTGCCAGCAGTTACTCCAGTTCCGGGTATAATTCACCCCTCCACTTT.

This clone occurred a few times. Other DNA sequences in this specimen translate into the identical CDR3. The chain joins TRBV9 to TRBJ2-2; the D is unclear. CDR1 and CDR2 (germline): SGDLS, YYNGEE. The V gene lost 4 bases and the J gene lost 3 bases, with 10 bases spanning the gap. CDR3 length: 14 amino acids. This CDR3 reads CASSPSGDTGELFF. CDR3 DNA: TGTGCCAGCAGCCCAAGTGGGGACACCGGGGAGCTGTTTTTT.

Here the CDR3 DNA reads TGTGCCAGCAGTTTAGGTGGAGCTAGCACAGATACGCAGTATTTT. It translates to CASSLGGASTDTQYF. V is TRBV9 and J is TRBJ2-3; unclear D gene. This CDR3 has 15 residues. V gave up 5 bases and J gave up 0 bases, with 13 bases separating them. Germline assignment: CDR1 SGDLS and CDR2 YYNGEE.

V gene TRBV6-5 combines with J gene TRBJ2-7; the D gene is possibly TRBD1 (6 bases). From germline, CDR1 is MNHEY and CDR2 SVGAGI. This CDR3 is built from 15 residues. V shed 0 bases and J shed 5 bases, with 14 bases lying between them. The CDR3 DNA sequence: TGTGCCAGCAGTTACTCAATCACAGGGTCCCACGAGCAGTACTTC. Translation gives CASSYSITGSHEQYF.

The chain links TRBV5-1 to TRBJ1-4, with D perhaps TRBD1 (5 bases). The CDR3 contains 14 residues. The V gene's germline CDR1 is SGHRS and CDR2 YFSETQ. V lost 7 bases, J lost 5 bases, and 15 bases lay in between. CDR3 bases: TGCGCCAGCCATACTGGGGACGTAAATGAAAAACTGTTTTTT. Amino acid sequence: CASHTGDVNEKLFF.

This clone is a singleton in its sample. This sequence joins TRBV7-9 and TRBJ1-5; D perhaps matches TRBD1 (6 bases). Germline V gene lookup returns CDR1 SEHNR and CDR2 FQNEAQ (reference sequence). The CDR3 covers 16 residues. V gave up 1 base and J gave up 7 bases, with 17 bases separating them. The DNA for the CDR3 is TGTGCCAGCAGCTTAGGGGGTAAGGGGGTCCTCCAGCCCCAGCATTTT. Translation gives CASSLGGKGVLQPQHF. The variable domain in full, with the rest retrieved from reference TRBV7-9 and TRBJ1-5, is DTGVSQNPRHKITKRGQNVTFRCDPISEHNRLYWYRQTLGQGPEFLTYFQNEAQLEKSRLLSDRFSAERPKGSFSTLEIQRTEQGDSAMYLCASSLGGKGVLQPQHFGDGTRLSIL.

This clone was seen many times. V gene TRBV5-1 combines with J gene TRBJ2-1; the D gene could be TRBD1 or TRBD2 (5 bases each). The V end was cut by 1 base, the J end by 0 bases, with 11 bases between. Germline V CDR1 and CDR2: SGHRS, YFSETQ. The CDR3 sequence is 16 residues long. This chain's CDR3 is CASSLSGTNSYNEQFF. CDR3 DNA: TGCGCCAGCAGCTTGTCCGGGACCAACTCCTACAATGAGCAGTTCTTC.

The chain is built from TRBV19 and TRBJ1-2; 10 nucleotides match TRBD1. The CDR3 is 15 residues long. Germline CDR1 LNHDA, CDR2 SQIVND (reference sequence). The V gene end was trimmed by 7 bases and the J gene end by 2 bases; junction bases not matched to a gene: 7. Here the CDR3 DNA reads TGTGCCAGTACCCCATGGGGACAGGGGAACTATGGCTACACCTTC. Translation gives CASTPWGQGNYGYTF.

The rearrangement links TRBV25-1 to TRBJ1-4; 8 nucleotides line up with TRBD1. The trim removed 3 bases at V and 7 bases at J, leaving 10 bases unmatched. The CDR3 totals 16 residues. The germline V gene encodes CDR1 MGHDK and CDR2 SYGVNS. CDR3 loop: CASSESTGVVGEKLFF. In DNA form, the CDR3 reads TGTGCCAGCAGTGAGTCGACAGGGGTAGTTGGTGAAAAACTGTTTTTT.

The CDR3 region is CASSEWGTGANEQFF. In DNA, the CDR3 is TGTGCCAGCAGTGAATGGGGGACAGGGGCCAATGAGCAGTTCTTC. The chain has TRBV6-1 and TRBJ2-1; 10 bases are a match to TRBD1. CDR3 length: 15 amino acids. Germline lookup yields CDR1 MNHNS and CDR2 SASEGT. The ends lost 2 bases at V and 6 bases at J; junction bases unmatched: 4.

The genes are TRBV30 and TRBJ2-7, with TRBD2 matching 7 bases. Trimming at V came to 7 bases and at J to 0 bases, leaving 3 bases not matched to a gene. This CDR3 has 12 residues. CDR1 is GTSNPN, CDR2 SVGIG, per germline (reference sequence). The CDR3 sequence is CASRGGSYEQYF. The CDR3 bases are TGTGCCTCACGCGGGGGCTCCTACGAGCAGTACTTC.

The chain links TRBV2 to TRBJ1-1; D is possibly TRBD1 (5 bases). Deletions cut 8 bases from V and 0 bases from J, with 13 bases between. This CDR3 has 14 amino acids. Germline loops: CDR1 SNHLY, CDR2 FYNNEI. This CDR3 is CASASGRMNTEAFF. CDR3 coding DNA: TGTGCCAGCGCTTCAGGGAGGATGAACACTGAAGCTTTCTTT. Complete variable domain (other parts from reference TRBV2 and TRBJ1-1): EPEVTQTPSHQVTQMGQEVILRCVPISNHLYFYWYRQILGQKVEFLVSFYNNEISEKSEIFDDQFSVERPDGSNFTLKIRSTKLEDSAMYFCASASGRMNTEAFFGQGTRLTVV.

This clone was seen once. Other DNA sequences in the sample encode the same CDR3. This chain connects TRBV7-2 to TRBJ2-3, with 9 bases aligning to TRBD2. V gave up 5 bases and J gave up 3 bases; unmatched junction bases: 6. This CDR3 region has 15 residues. Germline loops: CDR1 SGHTA, CDR2 FQGNSA. The CDR3 DNA sequence: TGTGCCAGCAGCGGGTTAGCGGGAGTTACAGATACGCAGTATTTT. Protein product: CASSGLAGVTDTQYF.

J is TRBJ2-7 and V is TRBV10-2, with 12 nucleotides matching TRBD2. Trimming at V came to 6 bases and at J to 2 bases, leaving 2 bases not matched to a gene. Looked up from germline, CDR1 is WSHSY and CDR2 is SAAADI. This CDR3 comprises 14 residues. CDR3 nucleotide sequence: TGCGCCAGCAGGACTAGCGGGGGTGCCTACGAGCAGTACTTC. Its protein is CASRTSGGAYEQYF.

The chain uses TRBV7-9 and TRBJ2-3; 7 nucleotides align to TRBD1. Germline V gene sequence: CDR1 SEHNR, CDR2 FQNEAQ (reference sequence). The CDR3 covers 16 residues. V gave up 3 bases and J gave up 5 bases; unmatched junction bases: 11. The CDR3 DNA reads as TGTGCCAGCAGCTTCGAAGGTGGACAGGAGGTAGATACGCAGTATTTT. This encodes CASSFEGGQEVDTQYF.

This chain connects TRBV28 to TRBJ2-1; 8 bases line up with TRBD1. The CDR3 covers 16 residues. J lost 5 bases, V lost 5 bases, and 11 bases had no gene match. Germline lookup yields CDR1 MDHEN and CDR2 SYDVKM. CDR3 sequence: CASSPPGQGLDNEQFF. Written as DNA, the CDR3 is TGTGCCAGCAGTCCGCCCGGACAGGGTCTCGACAATGAGCAGTTCTTC.

The CDR3 reads CASTPGTGNSYEQYF. DNA of the CDR3: TGTGCCAGTACCCCCGGGACAGGGAACTCCTACGAGCAGTACTTC. This chain joins TRBV19 and TRBJ2-7, with 9 bases aligning to TRBD1. Germline CDR1 LNHDA, CDR2 SQIVND (reference sequence). V trimming: 7 bases; J trimming: 0 bases; junction bases outside the gene matches: 7. This CDR3 contains 15 residues. Complete variable domain (other parts from reference TRBV19 and TRBJ2-7): DGGITQSPKYLFRKEGQNVTLSCEQNLNHDAMYWYRQDPGQGLRLIYYSQIVNDFQKGDIAEGYSVSREKKESFPLTVTSAQKNPTAFYLCASTPGTGNSYEQYFGPGTRLTVT.

This clone has just one count. This sample also contains other DNA sequences that code for the same CDR3. DNA of the CDR3: TGTGCCAGTAGTATACTCGGCGGGACCTACGAGCAGTACTTC. Its protein is CASSILGGTYEQYF. The J gene is TRBJ2-7, the V gene TRBV19; D may be TRBD2 (6 bases). Germline V gene sequence: CDR1 LNHDA, CDR2 SQIVND (reference sequence). Between the trimmed V and J ends, which lost 2 bases and 2 bases, there was a span of 10 bases. This CDR3 comprises 14 residues.

The V and J genes are TRBV19 and TRBJ1-1; perhaps TRBD1 as D (5 bases). Trimming shortened V by 1 base and J by 8 bases, and 14 bases separated the two germline ends. The length of the CDR3 is 14 residues. Germline V gives CDR1 LNHDA, CDR2 SQIVND (reference sequence). The DNA for the CDR3 is TGTGCCAGTAGTATAGTACCCGGGGCCCGAGAAGCTTTCTTT. It yields the protein CASSIVPGAREAFF.

The chain is built from TRBV7-6 and TRBJ1-4; a possible D gene is TRBD1 (5 bases). Germline loops: CDR1 SGHVS, CDR2 FNYEAQ. There are 14 residues in the CDR3. The V gene lost 5 bases and the J gene lost 6 bases, with 13 bases spanning the gap. Here the CDR3 reads CASSPGLGYEKLFF. The CDR3 DNA reads as TGTGCCAGCAGCCCAGGGTTAGGGTATGAAAAACTGTTTTTT.

The chain recombines TRBV6-5 with TRBJ2-7; 8 bases match TRBD2. This CDR3 contains 14 residues. With 2 bases clipped from V and 6 bases from J, the junction kept 6 bases outside the gene matches. CDR1 and CDR2 (germline): MNHEY, SVGAGI. CDR3 protein: CASSYPGGPGEQYF. Here the CDR3 DNA reads TGTGCCAGCAGTTACCCGGGAGGGCCGGGCGAGCAGTACTTC.

This chain joins TRBV7-9 and TRBJ2-1; the match to TRBD2 covers 10 bases. The CDR3 sequence is 16 residues long. CDR1 and CDR2 (germline): SEHNR, FQNEAQ (reference sequence). The V segment lost 8 bases and the J segment 8 bases; nucleotides outside the gene matches: 15. The CDR3 is CASSGVAGGLGDEQFF. The CDR3 DNA reads TGTGCCAGCTCGGGGGTAGCGGGAGGTCTCGGGGATGAGCAGTTCTTC.